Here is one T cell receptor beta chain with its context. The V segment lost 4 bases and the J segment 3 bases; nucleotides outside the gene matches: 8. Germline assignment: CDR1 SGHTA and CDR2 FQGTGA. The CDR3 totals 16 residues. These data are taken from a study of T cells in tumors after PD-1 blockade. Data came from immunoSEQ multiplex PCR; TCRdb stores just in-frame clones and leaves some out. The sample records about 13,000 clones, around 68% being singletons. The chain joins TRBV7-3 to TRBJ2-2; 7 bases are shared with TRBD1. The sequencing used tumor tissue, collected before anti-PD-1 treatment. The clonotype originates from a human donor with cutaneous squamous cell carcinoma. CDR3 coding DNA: TGTGCCAGCAGCTCGACACACAGGGGAGACACCGGGGAGCTGTTTTTT. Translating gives CASSSTHRGDTGELFF.